The clone carrying this T cell receptor beta chain occurred once. Its antigen is not identified. The length of the CDR3 is 12 residues. V was cut by 5 bases and J by 4 bases, with 8 bases left in between. Per the germline V gene, CDR1 is KGHSH and CDR2 is LQKENI. Unsorted PBMC DNA sequencing spanned ten immunoSEQ deep assay plates. TCRdb's copy holds only in-frame clones and misses some; the assay was immunoSEQ multiplex PCR. The sample yields 400,000 to 600,000 clones, around 79% seen once. Researchers drew on tens of millions of PBMCs for genomic DNA from unsorted samples. These data come from a study of shared clonotypes between healthy human individuals. About the research overall: With ages of 18 to 49, the donors were a couple of women and a few men. Points from the study as a whole: Represented diversity (both genetic and exposure-history) was limited by the small number of donors.

This clonotype originated in a woman aged 40 to 55 in good health. Some clones in this sample may be carry-over from other donors' samples. This chain connects TRBV18 to TRBJ1-1; TRBD1 might be the D (5 bases). The sequencing sample was made of PBMCs. In DNA form, the CDR3 reads TGTGCCAGCTCAACGAGGGGCACTGAAGCTTTCTTT. Its translation is CASSTRGTEAFF.